Shown below are 30 T cell receptor beta chains from a single sample sequenced in a study of T cells in Graves' hyperthyroidism and ophthalmopathy. Template material for amplifying TCR beta CDR3 regions consisted of RNA transcripts. First-round RT-PCR targeting the TCR CDR3 was performed with the HTBI primer set. From the multiplex PCR reads, TCRdb called clonotypes with MiXCR, one entry per CDR3 protein. In the table there are roughly 500,000 distinct CDR3 sequences, more than 45% of which are singletons. The sample was peripheral blood or thyroid tissue (not recorded which). The receptors derive from an adult woman with Graves' disease, either hyperthyroidism or ophthalmopathy (not recorded which).

This clonotype was detected many times. The chain uses TRBV11-2 and TRBJ1-3, with D unresolved. CDR3 size: 15 residues. CDR1 is SGHAT and CDR2 is FQNNGV in the germline V gene. V gave up 5 bases and J gave up 0 bases, with 11 bases separating them. DNA for the CDR3: TGTGCCAGCAGCCAATTCAAGAGCTCTGGAAACACCATATATTTT. Amino acids: CASSQFKSSGNTIYF.

The gene calls are TRBV10-2 and TRBJ2-5, with TRBD2 as a possible D gene (5 bases). The germline V and J ends were trimmed by 2 bases and 2 bases, with 6 bases remaining between them. Per germline, CDR1 WSHSY and CDR2 SAAADI. The CDR3 is made up of 13 amino acids. The CDR3, as DNA: TGCGCCAGCAGTGAGCCGGGACAAGAGACCCAGTACTTC. This encodes CASSEPGQETQYF.

This clonotype was recorded at least ten times. The chain carries TRBV12-3 or TRBV12-4 and TRBJ2-7; possible D gene TRBD1, 6 bases. The CDR3 sequence is 17 residues long. V lost 4 bases, J lost 2 bases, and 21 bases lay in between. CDR3 protein: CASSSYPRGRSPYEQYF. The CDR3 DNA follows: TGTGCCAGCAGTTCTTATCCCAGGGGCCGTTCTCCCTACGAGCAGTACTTC.

The V gene is TRBV15, the J gene TRBJ1-4; the match to TRBD1 covers 7 bases. The CDR3 sequence is 12 residues long. The trim removed 3 bases at V and 8 bases at J, leaving 0 bases unmatched. Germline loops: CDR1 LNHNV, CDR2 YYDKDF (reference sequence). This CDR3 is CATSRDREKLFF. The CDR3 bases are TGTGCCACCAGCAGGGACAGGGAAAAACTGTTTTTT.

At least ten counts were recorded for this clonotype. The chain has TRBV7-3 and TRBJ2-7; a possible D gene is TRBD1 (5 bases). The CDR3 is 18 residues long. The V gene's germline CDR1 is SGHTA and CDR2 FQGTGA. The V end lost 5 bases, the J end lost 0 bases, and 23 bases lay between the germline ends. CDR3 sequence (DNA): TGTGCCAGCAGCCAGGTCCGAAGAAGGACATTAGGCTCCTACGAGCAGTACTTC. Translation gives CASSQVRRRTLGSYEQYF.

This clonotype was counted ten times or more. The chain's CDR3 is CASSGQFPYEQYF. Written as DNA, the CDR3 is TGTGCCAGCAGTGGACAGTTTCCCTACGAGCAGTACTTC. This chain connects TRBV2 to TRBJ2-7, with a weak D call TRBD1 (5 bases). CDR3 length: 13 residues. V lost 4 bases to trimming and J lost 2 bases, with 9 bases between them. CDR1 SNHLY and CDR2 FYNNEI come from the germline V gene.

This clonotype was found a few times. This chain links TRBV28 with TRBJ1-2; 11 bases match TRBD1. The CDR3 loop spans 16 amino acids. V lost 7 bases and J lost 3; bases outside the gene matches: 10. Germline loops: CDR1 MDHEN, CDR2 SYDVKM. The CDR3 sequence is CASKRTGGGLDYGYTF. CDR3 nucleotide sequence: TGTGCCAGCAAAAGGACAGGGGGCGGCCTTGACTATGGCTACACCTTC.

This clonotype showed up many times. The genes are TRBV25-1 and TRBJ1-2; D remains ambiguous. From germline, CDR1 is MGHDK and CDR2 SYGVNS. Trimming pared 3 bases from V and 4 bases from J, leaving 9 bases between. The CDR3 has 13 residues. Here the CDR3 DNA reads TGTGCCAGCAGTGACCCCGGGCCCTATGGCTACACCTTC. It specifies CASSDPGPYGYTF.

This chain links TRBV24-1 with TRBJ2-3, with D unresolved. In germline, CDR1 is KGHDR, CDR2 SFDVKD. The V end was cut by 1 base, the J end by 8 bases, with 9 bases between. This CDR3 is built from 13 residues. The CDR3 DNA is TGTGCCACCAGTGATTTCTCGGGCCTTACGCAGTATTTT. Protein sequence: CATSDFSGLTQYF.

This clonotype was recorded at least ten times. Here the CDR3 reads CASSLQGGDTEAFF. The CDR3 coding sequence is TGTGCCAGCAGCTTACAGGGTGGAGACACTGAAGCTTTCTTT. The V and J genes are TRBV7-3 and TRBJ1-1; a possible D gene is TRBD1 (5 bases). The CDR3 runs to 14 residues. V was shortened by 2 bases and J by 3 bases, with 10 bases between the two germline ends. Germline-derived CDR1 and CDR2 are SGHTA and FQGTGA.

This rearrangement joins TRBV5-5 to TRBJ2-7, with D hard to call. CDR1 is SGHKS, CDR2 YYEKEE, per germline (reference sequence). This CDR3 spans 15 amino acids. Deletions cut 4 bases from V and 2 bases from J, with 16 bases between. CDR3 region: CASSRQPTDTYEQYF. CDR3 sequence (DNA): TGTGCCAGCAGCCGACAACCCACCGATACCTACGAGCAGTACTTC.

The J gene is TRBJ2-6, the V gene TRBV6-1, with TRBD1 matching 10 bases. This CDR3 has 16 residues. Trimming at V came to 4 bases and at J to 2 bases, leaving 2 bases not matched to a gene. Germline CDR1 reads MNHNS; CDR2 reads SASEGT. CDR3 DNA: TGTGCCAGCAGTGGGGGACAGGGGCCTGGGGCCAACGTCCTGACTTTC. The encoded protein is CASSGGQGPGANVLTF.

This clonotype was found once. This clone may be a read error of a much larger clone one base away. The V gene is TRBV6-1, the J gene TRBJ1-3; D gene unclear. V was clipped by 3 bases and J by 0 bases, with 9 bases between them. CDR1 and CDR2 (germline): MNHNS, SASEGT. This CDR3 spans 15 amino acids. CDR3 in amino acids: CASSDHLRSGNTIYF. CDR3 in DNA: TGTGCCAGCAGTGATCACCTTCGCTCTGGAAACACCATATATTTT.

This clonotype was detected once. The junction and the germline gene differ at one end; a read error may be behind it. The rearrangement uses TRBV7-3 and TRBJ1-2, with 8 bases identical to TRBD1. CDR1 SGHTA and CDR2 FQGTGA come from the germline V gene. This CDR3 contains 13 residues. The CDR3 DNA is TGTGCCACCAGCCAACAGGGGGGCTATGGCTACACCTTC. Translating gives CATSQQGGYGYTF.

This clonotype was detected only a few times. The CDR3: CASSPCYTGELFF. The CDR3 DNA follows: TGTGCCAGCAGCCCATGCTACACCGGGGAGCTGTTTTTT. The rearrangement joins TRBV14 to TRBJ2-2, with D hard to call. The CDR3 runs 13 residues. V lost 4 bases and J lost 3, with 6 bases in between. The germline V gene has CDR1 SGHDN and CDR2 FVKESK.

The genes are TRBV24-1 and TRBJ2-5; 10 nucleotides line up with TRBD1. With 3 bases clipped from V and 8 bases from J, the junction kept 8 bases outside the gene matches. Germline values: CDR1 KGHDR, CDR2 SFDVKD. The CDR3 is made up of 15 amino acids. DNA for the CDR3: TGTGCCACCAGTGATCCTTCGACAGGGGGCGACACCCAGTACTTC. Encoded protein: CATSDPSTGGDTQYF.

The CDR3 here is CSVVGVFDGYTF. The CDR3 DNA sequence: TGCAGCGTTGTAGGGGTTTTCGATGGCTACACCTTC. The rearrangement links TRBV29-1 to TRBJ1-2; tentatively, D is TRBD1 (5 bases). The germline V gene encodes CDR1 SQVTM and CDR2 ANQGSEA. This CDR3 region has 12 residues. V gave up 4 bases and J gave up 6 bases, with 12 bases separating them.

This clonotype was picked up many times. The chain has TRBV6-5 and TRBJ2-6; TRBD1 aligns across 9 bases. The CDR3 runs to 19 residues. The V gene's germline CDR1 is MNHEY and CDR2 SVGAGI. With V trimmed by 6 bases and J by 0 bases, 12 bases remained unmatched. Here the CDR3 DNA reads TGTGCCAGCAGCAACTTACAGGGGGCCCTTTACTCTGGGGCCAACGTCCTGACTTTC. This sequence encodes CASSNLQGALYSGANVLTF.

Many counts were recorded for this clonotype. This sequence joins TRBV2 and TRBJ2-7; the D gene is possibly TRBD2 (6 bases). This CDR3 has 15 amino acids. Germline CDR1 is SNHLY and CDR2 is FYNNEI. V was pared by 5 bases and J by 0 bases, with 14 bases between. CDR3 bases: TGTGCCAGCAGTAGCTCGGGGGATTTCTCCTACGAGCAGTACTTC. Translated: CASSSSGDFSYEQYF.

This clonotype was seen at least ten times. The CDR3, as DNA: TGTGCCAGCAGCCGCAGGGACAGGCTACCTCCTAACTATGGCTACACCTTC. Translation gives CASSRRDRLPPNYGYTF. The J gene is TRBJ1-2, the V gene TRBV5-6; 8 bases match TRBD1. J gave up 0 bases and V 4 bases, and 11 bases lay outside the gene matches. Germline V gene lookup returns CDR1 SGHDT and CDR2 YYEEEE. CDR3 length: 17 residues.

This clonotype was counted a few times. The chain carries TRBV5-1 and TRBJ2-5; no reliable D call. Germline loops: CDR1 SGHRS, CDR2 YFSETQ. Between the trimmed V and J ends, which lost 2 bases and 4 bases, there was a span of 9 bases. This CDR3 has 13 residues. Written as DNA, the CDR3 is TGCGCCAGCAGCTTTGACCCAGGAGAGACCCAGTACTTC. Protein sequence: CASSFDPGETQYF.

This clonotype was seen at least ten times. This chain joins TRBV25-1 and TRBJ2-5; TRBD2 matches at 8 bases. This CDR3 is 15 amino acids long. Germline CDR1 is MGHDK and CDR2 is SYGVNS. J was trimmed by 2 bases and V by 6 bases; bases with no gene match: 8. The CDR3, as DNA: TGTGCCAGCAGCAAGGGCCTAGCGGGTCAAGAGACCCAGTACTTC. Its translation is CASSKGLAGQETQYF.

The V and J genes are TRBV7-9 and TRBJ2-2; TRBD1 matches 7 bases. Trimming cost V 2 bases and J 1 base; bases outside gene matches: 13. Per germline, CDR1 SEHNR and CDR2 FQNEAQ (reference sequence). The CDR3 runs to 19 residues. CDR3 region: CASSLRWLPGQKNTGELFF. For the CDR3, the DNA is TGTGCCAGCAGCTTAAGGTGGTTACCGGGACAGAAGAACACCGGGGAGCTGTTTTTT. Full variable domain (remainder filled in from reference TRBV7-9 and TRBJ2-2): DTGVSQNPRHKITKRGQNVTFRCDPISEHNRLYWYRQTLGQGPEFLTYFQNEAQLEKSRLLSDRFSAERPKGSFSTLEIQRTEQGDSAMYLCASSLRWLPGQKNTGELFFGEGSRLTVL.

This clonotype was observed a handful of times. One end of the junction varies from germline; a read error may be responsible. The V call is TRBV12-3 or TRBV12-4, the J call TRBJ2-6; 8 bases line up with TRBD1. The CDR3 consists of 12 residues. The CDR3 region has the DNA TGTGCCAGCAGTTTGGGGACAGGCGTCATGACTTTC. Translation: CASSLGTGVMTF.

This clonotype showed up many times. The V gene is TRBV20-1, the J gene TRBJ1-5; unclear D gene. V lost 4 bases and J 0 bases, leaving 19 bases between the germline ends. There are 17 residues in the CDR3. CDR1 and CDR2 (germline): DFQATT, SNEGSKA (reference sequence). CDR3 sequence (DNA): TGCAGTGCTATCCCGAGCAGCAGGACCTATAGCAATCAGCCCCAGCATTTT. Protein: CSAIPSSRTYSNQPQHF.

The chain is built from TRBV9 and TRBJ2-5; D may be TRBD2 (6 bases). The length of the CDR3 is 15 residues. V was clipped by 0 bases and J by 3 bases, with 12 bases between them. Germline V gene data show CDR1 as SGDLS and CDR2 as YYNGEE. The CDR3 loop is CASSVGGGTKETQYF. DNA of the CDR3: TGTGCCAGCAGCGTAGGCGGAGGGACGAAAGAGACCCAGTACTTC.

The gene calls are TRBV19 and TRBJ1-5; 9 nucleotides line up with TRBD1. Germline V gene data show CDR1 as LNHDA and CDR2 as SQIVND (reference sequence). With 1 base clipped from V and 5 bases from J, the junction kept 3 bases outside the gene matches. The CDR3 is made up of 15 amino acids. The CDR3 region is CASSIADRGDQPQHF. DNA for the CDR3: TGTGCCAGTAGTATAGCGGACAGGGGTGATCAGCCCCAGCATTTT. The full variable domain, completed using reference TRBV19 and TRBJ1-5, is DGGITQSPKYLFRKEGQNVTLSCEQNLNHDAMYWYRQDPGQGLRLIYYSQIVNDFQKGDIAEGYSVSREKKESFPLTVTSAQKNPTAFYLCASSIADRGDQPQHFGDGTRLSIL.

CDR3: CASSLDGEGPQPTNYGYTF. DNA for the CDR3: TGTGCCAGCAGCTTAGATGGAGAGGGGCCCCAGCCAACTAACTATGGCTACACCTTC. The chain recombines TRBV7-9 with TRBJ1-2; the D gene is possibly TRBD1 (5 bases). Trimming pared 1 base from V and 0 bases from J, leaving 21 bases between. The CDR3 runs to 19 residues. Germline V lookup: CDR1 SEHNR, CDR2 FQNEAQ (reference sequence).

This clonotype showed up many times. The junction does not match germline at one end; this may be a read error. This rearrangement joins TRBV7-9 to TRBJ2-7; the D gene is possibly TRBD1 (6 bases). This CDR3 contains 15 residues. Germline values: CDR1 SEHNR, CDR2 FQNEAQ (reference sequence). CDR3 DNA sequence: TGTGCCAGCAGCATAGCCCCAGACTTCAGGGGCGAGCAGTACTTC. Translated: CASSIAPDFRGEQYF.

This clonotype was seen repeatedly, ten times or more. The rearrangement joins TRBV9 to TRBJ2-2, with 9 bases identical to TRBD1. There are 17 residues in the CDR3. Germline CDR1 is SGDLS and CDR2 is YYNGEE. V shed 3 bases, J shed 4 bases, and the junction held 10 bases outside the gene matches. This CDR3 reads CASSERPGQGSTGELFF. DNA for the CDR3: TGTGCCAGCAGCGAGCGACCGGGACAGGGTAGCACCGGGGAGCTGTTTTTT.